The clone carrying this TCR beta chain has more than one count but fewer than ten. Looked up from germline, CDR1 is MDHEN and CDR2 is SYDVKM. The CDR3 runs 17 residues. V shed 1 base, J shed 1 base, and the junction held 9 bases outside the gene matches. This sample is drawn from a study of blood T cell repertoires in COVID-19. The wider study: Material from acute and convalescent COVID-19 was sourced from the United States, Italy and Spain. T cells, B-cell-depleted T cells, or PBMCs provided the cDNA or gDNA that served as material.

In the original workflow: For nucleated cells, counts were estimated from reference gene primer amplification. Measured with immunoSEQ multiplex PCR; TCRdb has only the in-frame clones, and not every one. V, J and clone size are taken as reported in that table, and D and trimming were inferred from the DNA itself. This sample carries 120,000 or so clones, under 80% of them seen once, and the ten largest clones take 2.5%. The sequence derives from a man aged 45-65 years with acute or convalescent COVID-19. This chain joins TRBV28 and TRBJ1-2, with 7 positions matching TRBD1. The source material was peripheral blood. The CDR3 loop reads CASSLSGTARGNYGYTF. CDR3 DNA: TGTGCCAGCAGTTTATCTGGGACAGCCAGAGGTAACTATGGCTACACCTTC.